The rows below give T cell receptor beta chains drawn from one sample of a study of T cells after yellow fever vaccination. TCRdb used MiXCR to reprocess the 5' RACE reads, holding one entry per CDR3 protein. The sample lists fewer than 350,000 distinct CDR3 sequences, roughly 8.7% seen once, with about a sixth in the top ten. Here the sequenced sample was PBMCs, taken on the day of the first yellow fever vaccination. These receptors all come from a man between 18 and 35 years old who received the YFV17D yellow fever vaccine. Both conserved end residues are part of each CDR3. D genes are given only for firm matches. The size of a clone is reported for some rows only, either as once, few or many, or as a class for expanded clones.

j_call | v_call | d_call | clone_size | cdr3_nt | cdr3_aa
TRBJ2-5 | TRBV18 | NA | NA | TGTGCCAGCTCACCGTCAGGCAGGAAAGAGACCCAGTACTTC | CASSPSGRKETQYF
TRBJ2-4 | TRBV10-2 | TRBD1 | NA | TGCGCCAGCACTGGACAGGAAACGAACATTCAGTACTTC | CASTGQETNIQYF
TRBJ2-1 | TRBV7-9 | TRBD1 | many | TGTGCCAGCAGCCCCCTGACAGGGGGTATTGGTGATGAGCAGTTCTTC | CASSPLTGGIGDEQFF
TRBJ2-7 | TRBV4-1 | TRBD2 | many | TGCGCCAGCAGCCAATGGGAGGGGATGCCGGCGTACGAGCAGTACTTC | CASSQWEGMPAYEQYF
TRBJ1-4 | TRBV6-5 | NA | few | TGTGCCAGCAGTTACTATCTGGGGGCGGACGAAAAACTGTTTTTT | CASSYYLGADEKLFF
TRBJ2-2 | TRBV20-1 | NA | NA | TGCAGTGCTAGAGAGGACAGCCGGCGGACCGGGGAGCTGTTTTTT | CSAREDSRRTGELFF
TRBJ2-5 | TRBV30 | NA | NA | TGTGCCTGGGGGGTAGAGATCCAGTACTTC | CAWGVEIQYF
TRBJ1-6 | TRBV7-9 | NA | few | TGTGCCAGCAGCTTCGGTCCCCCAGGCCCCCTCCACTTT | CASSFGPPGPLHF
TRBJ2-7 | TRBV30 | NA | few | TGTGCCTGGAAACCCTTGGGGGTTGGGTACGAGCAGTACTTC | CAWKPLGVGYEQYF
TRBJ2-1 | TRBV9 | NA | few | TGTGCCAGCAGCCCGGTAAGGGGGAGCTCCTACAATGAGCAGTTCTTC | CASSPVRGSSYNEQFF
TRBJ2-5 | TRBV3-1 | TRBD2 | few | TGTGCCAGCAGCCAAGACCGGCTCGCGGGGGGGCAGCAAGAGACCCAGTACTTC | CASSQDRLAGGQQETQYF
TRBJ2-5 | TRBV20-1 | TRBD2 | NA | TGCAGTGCCCCAGCGGGGTTAGAGACCCAGTACTTC | CSAPAGLETQYF
TRBJ1-2 | TRBV5-1 | NA | NA | TGCGCCAGCAGCTTGGCCTTGGCCGGAGACTATGGCTACACCTTC | CASSLALAGDYGYTF
TRBJ1-2 | TRBV6-2/TRBV6-3 | NA | few | TGTGCCAGCAGCCGGCAGGACAACTATGGCTACACCTTC | CASSRQDNYGYTF
TRBJ1-6 | TRBV18 | TRBD1 | few | TGTGCCAGCTCACCATGGGGGGACAGCTTCCCTACACCCCTCCACTTT | CASSPWGDSFPTPLHF
TRBJ1-6 | TRBV5-1 | NA | many | TGCGCCAGCAGCTTGGGAACAGATTCACCCCTCCACTTT | CASSLGTDSPLHF
TRBJ2-3 | TRBV7-2 | NA | NA | TGTGCCAGCAGCCCTCCTTACACAGATACGCAGTATTTT | CASSPPYTDTQYF
TRBJ2-5 | TRBV20-1 | NA | few | TGCAGTGCTAAGTCCCAAGAGACCCAGTACTTC | CSAKSQETQYF